A selection of T cell receptor beta chains follows, all from one sample in a study of cytotoxic CD8 clonotypes in ibrutinib-treated CLL. Assay: immunoSEQ multiplex PCR; the TCRdb copy retains only in-frame clones and omits some. The sample holds roughly 70,000 clones, about 84% seen once. This sample comprised PBMCs, obtained at disease progression, from a patient treated with ibrutinib. These receptors all stem from a human donor with chronic lymphocytic leukemia. Each CDR3 is given with its conserved first and last residue. A D gene is named only where the DNA matches it firmly. Size is omitted from some rows. Given values are once, few, many or a class for expanded clones.

cdr3_nt | cdr3_aa | clone_size | v_call | d_call | cdr3_length | j_call
TGTGCCAGCAGCTTGGCCGGGGTGGAAGAGACCCAGTACTTC | CASSLAGVEETQYF | - | TRBV5-4 | - | 14 | TRBJ2-5
TGCAGTGCTAGAGTTGAGGAAAAACTGTTTTTT | CSARVEEKLFF | - | TRBV20-1 | - | 11 | TRBJ1-4
TGTGCCAGCAGTGACAAGGCCACCGGGGAGCTGTTTTTT | CASSDKATGELFF | - | TRBV6-4 | - | 13 | TRBJ2-2
TGTGCCAGCAGTGAATATACAGGGGCTGAAGCTTTCTTT | CASSEYTGAEAFF | - | TRBV25-1 | TRBD1 | 13 | TRBJ1-1
TGTGCCATCAGGGACAGAGACACTGAAGCTTTCTTT | CAIRDRDTEAFF | - | TRBV10-3 | - | 12 | TRBJ1-1
TGTGCCAGCAGCGGCTACAGGGGCACCGGGGAGCTGTTTTTT | CASSGYRGTGELFF | few | TRBV5-8 | TRBD1 | 14 | TRBJ2-2
TGTGCCAGCAGGAGCGGGACCTCCTACGAGCAGTACTTC | CASRSGTSYEQYF | - | TRBV5-4 | TRBD2 | 13 | TRBJ2-7
TGCGCCAGCAGTGACCCCAATACTAGCACAGATACGCAGTATTTT | CASSDPNTSTDTQYF | - | TRBV10-2 | - | 15 | TRBJ2-3
TGTGCCAGTAGTATGGGAGGTGCGAGTAAGAGGGAGACCCAGTACTTC | CASSMGGASKRETQYF | - | TRBV19 | - | 16 | TRBJ2-5
TGCGCCAGCAGCCAAGCCCCGGGACAGGTATACAATGAGCAGTTCTTC | CASSQAPGQVYNEQFF | - | TRBV4-1 | TRBD1 | 16 | TRBJ2-1
TGTGCCAGTAGTTCGCGAGGGCCTCCCGGGGGCTACACCTTC | CASSSRGPPGGYTF | few | TRBV19 | - | 14 | TRBJ1-2
TGTGCCAGCAGTTTTTCGCCAGGGCGTTTTCTAGACACCTATAATTCACCCCTCCACTTT | CASSFSPGRFLDTYNSPLHF | - | TRBV27 | - | 20 | TRBJ1-6
TGTGCCAGCAGCCGACTAGCCCTAAGCTCCTACGAGCAGTACTTC | CASSRLALSSYEQYF | - | TRBV27 | TRBD2 | 15 | TRBJ2-7
TGTGCCAGCAGTTTATTTGGACTAGCGGGAGAATACGAGCAGTACTTC | CASSLFGLAGEYEQYF | - | TRBV27 | TRBD2 | 16 | TRBJ2-7
TGTGCCGCCGGGACAGGGCCACTGGGAGCCCAGTACTTC | CAAGTGPLGAQYF | - | TRBV6-5 | TRBD1 | 13 | TRBJ2-5
TGTGCCATCAGCGACCGGGACAGGGGCAATCAGCCCCAGCATTTT | CAISDRDRGNQPQHF | - | TRBV10-3 | TRBD1 | 15 | TRBJ1-5
TGTGCCAGCTCACCATTTACAGGGGATGGCTACACCTTC | CASSPFTGDGYTF | once | TRBV18 | TRBD1 | 13 | TRBJ1-2
TGCGCCAGCAGTGCCAGACAGGACGAGCAGTACTTC | CASSARQDEQYF | - | TRBV23-1 | - | 12 | TRBJ2-7
TGTGCCAGCAGAAGGACAGGCGCATCCTACGAGCAGTACTTC | CASRRTGASYEQYF | - | TRBV6-6 | TRBD1 | 14 | TRBJ2-7
TGTGCCAGCGGGGAAATGCCCATCTACGAGCAGTACTTC | CASGEMPIYEQYF | - | TRBV28 | - | 13 | TRBJ2-7
TGCGCCAGCAGCTTGAACGTGCAAGACAGGGCAGGCTACACCTTC | CASSLNVQDRAGYTF | - | TRBV5-1 | TRBD1 | 15 | TRBJ1-2